The 15 T cell receptor beta chains below all came from one sample that was sequenced in a study of CD8 T cells in ankylosing spondylitis. Via MiXCR, TCRdb re-called the 5' RACE reads, giving one row per CDR3 protein. The table has 200,000 to 250,000 distinct CDR3 sequences, roughly 25% seen once. Sequencing was done on a sample of blood, either unsorted or a sorted T cell fraction (not recorded which). The source is a male donor with ankylosing spondylitis or in good health (not recorded which).

The chain joins TRBV20-1 to TRBJ2-3; 14 bases fit TRBD2. Germline trimming cut 5 bases from V and 3 bases from J; bases unmatched to any gene: 4. Germline V lookup: CDR1 DFQATT, CDR2 SNEGSKA (reference sequence). The CDR3 totals 15 residues. CDR3 coding DNA: TGCAGTGCTGGAAGGACTAGCGGGAGGACAGATACGCAGTATTTT. Translated: CSAGRTSGRTDTQYF.

This clonotype was seen at least ten times. The chain uses TRBV29-1 and TRBJ1-2, with D maybe TRBD1 (5 bases). The CDR3 is 11 residues long. Germline V gene lookup returns CDR1 SQVTM and CDR2 ANQGSEA. The V and J ends lost 8 bases and 6 bases respectively, with 13 bases between them. This chain's CDR3 is CSSSTGDGYTF. As DNA, the CDR3 is TGCAGCTCGTCAACGGGGGATGGCTACACCTTC.

This clonotype appeared a few times. This sequence joins TRBV29-1 and TRBJ2-3; tentatively, D is TRBD2 (5 bases). With 4 bases removed from V and 0 bases from J, the gap between germline ends came to 11 bases. Germline lookup yields CDR1 SQVTM and CDR2 ANQGSEA. This CDR3 is built from 14 residues. CDR3 sequence reads: CSVGKGGSTDTQYF. The CDR3 coding sequence is TGCAGCGTTGGGAAGGGCGGGAGCACAGATACGCAGTATTTT.

V gene TRBV20-1 combines with J gene TRBJ2-3; 8 nucleotides align to TRBD2. CDR1 is DFQATT and CDR2 is SNEGSKA in the germline V gene (reference sequence). CDR3 length: 15 amino acids. Trimming cost V 1 base and J 0 bases; bases outside gene matches: 3. This CDR3 is CSARVPSGSTDTQYF. The CDR3 bases are TGCAGTGCTAGAGTCCCTAGCGGGAGCACAGATACGCAGTATTTT.

This clonotype was seen at least ten times. The chain carries TRBV6-1 and TRBJ2-2; TRBD1 matches at 7 bases. V was pared by 6 bases and J by 7 bases, with 5 bases of the junction left unmatched. Germline values: CDR1 MNHNS, CDR2 SASEGT. This CDR3 region has 13 residues. CDR3 residues: CASSIRQGGELFF. CDR3 coding DNA: TGTGCCAGCAGCATCAGACAGGGCGGGGAGCTGTTTTTT.

This clonotype was counted many times. V usage is TRBV7-8 and J usage is TRBJ1-6; 7 positions agree with TRBD1. Looked up from germline, CDR1 is SGHVS and CDR2 is FQNEAQ. V lost 4 bases and J lost 4; bases outside the gene matches: 4. This CDR3 is 15 amino acids long. CDR3 in amino acids: CASSSWTGYNSPLHF. In DNA form, the CDR3 reads TGTGCCAGCAGCTCTTGGACAGGTTATAATTCACCCCTCCACTTT.

The J gene is TRBJ2-1, the V gene TRBV12-3 or TRBV12-4; tentative D call: TRBD2 (5 bases). Trimming stripped 6 bases from V and 9 bases from J, with 15 bases between. The CDR3 consists of 13 residues. CDR3 region: CASSPLEVGEQFF. The DNA of the CDR3 is TGTGCCAGCAGCCCCCTGGAGGTCGGTGAGCAGTTCTTC.

In this sample, this clonotype turned up many times. The chain joins TRBV12-3 or TRBV12-4 to TRBJ1-2; D call uncertain. This CDR3 is 13 amino acids long. V was trimmed by 5 bases and J by 2 bases, leaving 9 bases between them. CDR3 loop: CASSPSGNYGYTF. The CDR3 DNA reads TGTGCCAGCAGTCCCTCTGGAAACTATGGCTACACCTTC.

The chain combines TRBV5-1 with TRBJ2-5; tentatively, D is TRBD2 (6 bases). The V gene lost 0 bases and the J gene lost 4 bases, with 10 bases spanning the gap. CDR1 SGHRS and CDR2 YFSETQ come from the germline V gene. This CDR3 has 14 residues. CDR3 in amino acids: CASSLVLAIETQYF. The CDR3 DNA reads as TGCGCCAGCAGCTTGGTCCTAGCGATAGAGACCCAGTACTTC.

The chain joins TRBV29-1 to TRBJ2-3; tentative D call: TRBD1 (5 bases). V lost 6 bases and J 8 bases, leaving 15 bases between the germline ends. Looked up from germline, CDR1 is SQVTM and CDR2 is ANQGSEA. The CDR3 covers 12 residues. The CDR3 here is CSVDTGPGTQYF. The CDR3 nucleotides read TGCAGCGTAGATACAGGACCCGGTACGCAGTATTTT.

This clonotype has a count of ten or more. V is TRBV12-3 or TRBV12-4 and J is TRBJ2-2; 13 bases are a match to TRBD2. V was pared by 5 bases and J by 4 bases, with 4 bases of the junction left unmatched. This CDR3 comprises 16 residues. CDR3 DNA sequence: TGTGCCAGCAGTCGGACTAGCGGGAGTTTCACCGGGGAGCTGTTTTTT. Its protein product is CASSRTSGSFTGELFF.

This clonotype was detected many times. The rearrangement joins TRBV5-1 to TRBJ2-2; D remains ambiguous. This CDR3 region has 14 residues. V was clipped by 7 bases and J by 1 base, with 11 bases between them. The germline V gene has CDR1 SGHRS and CDR2 YFSETQ. The CDR3, as DNA: TGCGCCAGCGGACCCAGACTGAACACCGGGGAGCTGTTTTTT. This sequence encodes CASGPRLNTGELFF.

This rearrangement joins TRBV20-1 to TRBJ2-5, with 8 positions matching TRBD2. V lost 5 bases to trimming and J lost 2 bases; unmatched junction nucleotides: 13. The CDR3 extends over 16 amino acids. Germline loops: CDR1 DFQATT, CDR2 SNEGSKA (reference sequence). CDR3 nucleotide sequence: TGCAGTGCTTCAGGAGCGGGAGTGTATGGGCAAGAGACCCAGTACTTC. Translated, it gives CSASGAGVYGQETQYF.

This clonotype was recorded many times. The chain joins TRBV6-1 to TRBJ2-1, with TRBD2 as a possible D gene (5 bases). Per germline, CDR1 MNHNS and CDR2 SASEGT. V was cut by 4 bases and J by 0 bases, with 10 bases left in between. The CDR3 consists of 15 residues. CDR3: CASSGGFSSYNEQFF. The CDR3, as DNA: TGTGCCAGCAGTGGCGGGTTTAGCTCCTACAATGAGCAGTTCTTC.

CDR3 bases: TGTGCCAGCAGCCACGCGGTGGGACAGGGGTCGTTCGTCCTGACTTTC. Its protein product is CASSHAVGQGSFVLTF. The V gene is TRBV14, the J gene TRBJ2-6, with 10 nucleotides matching TRBD1. The junction had 11 bases not matched to a gene; V was cut back by 3 bases and J by 12 bases. The CDR3 has 16 amino acids. CDR1 SGHDN and CDR2 FVKESK come from the germline V gene.